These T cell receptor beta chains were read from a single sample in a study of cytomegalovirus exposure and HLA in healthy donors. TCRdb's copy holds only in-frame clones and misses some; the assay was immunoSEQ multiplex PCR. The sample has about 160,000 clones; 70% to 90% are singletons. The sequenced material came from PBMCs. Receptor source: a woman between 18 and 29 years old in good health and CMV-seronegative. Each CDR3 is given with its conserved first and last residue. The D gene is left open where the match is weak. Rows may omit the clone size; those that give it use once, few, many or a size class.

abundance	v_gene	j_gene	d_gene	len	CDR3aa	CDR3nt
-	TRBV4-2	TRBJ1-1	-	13	CASSQVDRGEAFF	TGTGCCAGCAGCCAGGTTGACAGAGGTGAAGCTTTCTTT
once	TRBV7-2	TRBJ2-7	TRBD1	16	CASSPHRDRLPHEQYF	TGTGCCAGCAGCCCCCACCGGGACAGGCTACCCCACGAGCAGTACTTC
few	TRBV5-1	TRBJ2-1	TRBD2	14	CASSLASGNNEQFF	TGCGCCAGCAGCTTGGCCAGCGGGAACAATGAGCAGTTCTTC
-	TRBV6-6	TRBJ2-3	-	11	CASSFGQGTSF	-
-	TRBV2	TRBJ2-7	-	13	CASSPQGTLEQYF	TGTGCCAGCAGTCCACAGGGTACATTAGAGCAGTACTTC
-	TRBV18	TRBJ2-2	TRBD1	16	CASSPTDRGRTGELFF	TGTGCCAGCTCACCGACGGACAGGGGCCGCACCGGGGAGCTGTTTTTT
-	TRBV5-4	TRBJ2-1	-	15	CASSDSGPPYNEQFF	TGTGCCAGCAGCGATAGCGGACCTCCCTACAATGAGCAGTTCTTC
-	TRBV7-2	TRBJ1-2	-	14	CASSPERGIYGYTF	TGTGCCAGCAGCCCGGAGCGCGGAATCTATGGCTACACCTTC
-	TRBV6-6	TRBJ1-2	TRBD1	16	CASSAGQGLINYGYTF	TGTGCCAGCAGTGCAGGACAGGGGCTCATTAACTATGGCTACACCTTC
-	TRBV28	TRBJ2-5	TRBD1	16	CASSPWTGAPKETQYF	TGTGCCAGCAGTCCTTGGACAGGGGCCCCAAAAGAGACCCAGTACTTC
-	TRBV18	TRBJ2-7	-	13	CASSPPPGSEQYF	TGTGCCAGCTCACCTCCCCCCGGGAGCGAGCAGTACTTC
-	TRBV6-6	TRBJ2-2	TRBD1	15	CASKIDRGRTGELFF	TGTGCCAGCAAAATTGACAGGGGACGCACCGGGGAGCTGTTTTTT
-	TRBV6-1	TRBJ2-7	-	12	CASSVGDYEQYF	TGTGCCAGCAGTGTCGGTGACTACGAGCAGTACTTC
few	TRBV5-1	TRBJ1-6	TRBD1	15	CASSPGQRVNSPLHF	TGCGCCAGCAGCCCGGGACAGAGGGTTAATTCACCCCTCCACTTT
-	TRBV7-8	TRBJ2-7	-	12	CASSLRRYEQYF	TGTGCCAGCAGCTTAAGGCGGTACGAGCAGTACTTC
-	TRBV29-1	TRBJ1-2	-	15	CSVGLTAPANYGYTF	TGCAGCGTTGGCTTGACAGCTCCAGCTAACTATGGCTACACCTTC
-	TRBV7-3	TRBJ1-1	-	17	CASSLGAGWQRLPEAFF	TGTGCCAGCAGCTTAGGTGCGGGGTGGCAGCGCCTTCCTGAAGCTTTCTTT
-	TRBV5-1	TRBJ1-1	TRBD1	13	CASRPGQGAEAFF	TGCGCCAGCAGACCGGGACAGGGGGCTGAAGCTTTCTTT
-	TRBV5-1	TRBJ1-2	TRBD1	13	CASSYRDSPGYTF	TGCGCCAGCAGCTACCGGGACAGCCCAGGCTACACCTTC
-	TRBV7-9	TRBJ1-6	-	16	CASSLPLQIFNSPLHF	TGTGCCAGCAGCTTACCCCTACAGATCTTCAATTCACCCCTCCACTTT
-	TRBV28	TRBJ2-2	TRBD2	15	CASSILAGGTGELFF	TGTGCCAGCAGTATCCTAGCGGGGGGAACCGGGGAGCTGTTTTTT
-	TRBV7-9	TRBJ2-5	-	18	CASSFRTVRPQGIKTQYF	TGTGCCAGCAGCTTTCGGACAGTTCGGCCTCAAGGGATAAAGACCCAGTACTTC
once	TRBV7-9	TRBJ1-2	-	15	CASSLREAANYGYTF	TGTGCCAGCAGCTTGAGAGAGGCTGCTAACTATGGCTACACCTTC
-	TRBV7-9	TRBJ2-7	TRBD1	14	CASSPRTGNYEQYF	TGTGCCAGCAGCCCCAGGACAGGTAACTACGAGCAGTACTTC
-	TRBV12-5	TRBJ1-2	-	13	CASGLVPLRVVTF	TGTGCTAGTGGTTTGGTACCCCTCAGGGTTGTCACCTTC
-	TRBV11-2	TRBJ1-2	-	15	CASSSAPGGTYGYTF	TGTGCCAGCAGCTCCGCCCCGGGGGGTACCTATGGCTACACCTTC
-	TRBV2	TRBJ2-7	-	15	CASSFRGQQTYEQYF	TGTGCCAGCAGTTTCCGGGGACAACAAACCTACGAGCAGTACTTC
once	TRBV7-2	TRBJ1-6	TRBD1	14	CASSFRQGNSPLHF	TGTGCCAGCAGCTTTCGACAGGGTAATTCACCCCTCCACTTT
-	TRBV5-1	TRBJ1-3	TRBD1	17	CASSLGQGYDSGNTIYF	TGCGCCAGCAGCTTGGGACAGGGCTATGACTCTGGAAACACCATATATTTT
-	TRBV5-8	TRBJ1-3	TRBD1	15	CASSPLTGTGNTIYF	TGTGCCAGCAGCCCCTTGACAGGGACTGGAAACACCATATATTTT
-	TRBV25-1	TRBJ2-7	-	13	CASSENSSYEQYF	TGTGCCAGCAGTGAAAACAGCTCCTACGAGCAGTACTTC
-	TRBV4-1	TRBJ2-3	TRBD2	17	CASSQAGGVAAGDTQYF	TGCGCCAGCAGCCAAGCGGGGGGAGTGGCTGCGGGAGATACGCAGTATTTT
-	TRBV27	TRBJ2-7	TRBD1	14	CASTKGQGPYEQYF	TGTGCCAGCACTAAGGGACAGGGGCCTTACGAGCAGTACTTC
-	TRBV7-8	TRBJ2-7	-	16	CASSLHGQMPAYEQYF	TGTGCCAGCAGCCTCCACGGACAGATGCCAGCCTACGAGCAGTACTTC
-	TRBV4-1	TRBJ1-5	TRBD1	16	CASSPVPGQGDQPQHF	TGCGCCAGCAGCCCCGTCCCGGGACAGGGGGATCAGCCCCAGCATTTT
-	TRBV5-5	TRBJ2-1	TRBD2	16	CASSSVAGGAYNEQFF	TGTGCCAGCAGCTCAGTAGCGGGAGGGGCCTACAATGAGCAGTTCTTC
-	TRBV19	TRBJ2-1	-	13	CASKGQGYNEQFF	TGTGCCAGTAAAGGCCAGGGCTACAATGAGCAGTTCTTC
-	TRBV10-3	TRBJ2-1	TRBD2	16	CAISEGLAGGGNEQFF	TGTGCCATCAGTGAGGGACTAGCGGGAGGGGGTAATGAGCAGTTCTTC
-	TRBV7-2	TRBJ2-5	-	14	CASSLSWGEETQYF	TGTGCCAGCAGCTTAAGCTGGGGGGAAGAGACCCAGTACTTC
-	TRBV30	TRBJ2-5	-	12	CAWDSAMGTQYF	TGTGCCTGGGACAGCGCGATGGGGACCCAGTACTTC
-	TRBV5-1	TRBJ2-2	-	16	CASSLSFRLGTGELFF	TGCGCCAGCAGCTTGTCTTTCAGGCTGGGCACCGGGGAGCTGTTTTTT
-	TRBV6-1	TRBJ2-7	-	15	CASSEVQGTAYEQYF	TGTGCCAGCAGTGAAGTACAGGGGACTGCCTACGAGCAGTACTTC
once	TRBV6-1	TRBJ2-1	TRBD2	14	CASSLLGSGAEQFF	TGTGCCAGCAGTCTTTTGGGTAGCGGGGCTGAGCAGTTCTTC
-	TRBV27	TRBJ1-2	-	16	CASSLSTSGQGSGYTF	TGTGCCAGCAGTTTATCGACCTCTGGGCAGGGTAGTGGCTACACCTTC
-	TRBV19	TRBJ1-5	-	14	CASSMRQTHQPQHF	TGTGCCAGTAGTATGAGGCAGACCCATCAGCCCCAGCATTTT
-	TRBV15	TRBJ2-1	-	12	CATSRAEGEQFF	TGTGCCACCAGCAGAGCTGAGGGCGAGCAGTTCTTC
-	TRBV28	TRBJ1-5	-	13	CASIKLAGQPQHF	TGTGCCAGCATTAAACTTGCGGGTCAGCCCCAGCATTTT
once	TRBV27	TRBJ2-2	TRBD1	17	CASQVFGDRGITGELFF	TGTGCCAGCCAAGTTTTCGGGGACAGGGGGATCACCGGGGAGCTGTTTTTT
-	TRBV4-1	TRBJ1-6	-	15	CASGHGSSYNSPLHF	TGCGCCAGCGGCCACGGGAGCTCCTATAATTCACCCCTCCACTTT
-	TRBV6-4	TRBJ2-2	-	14	CASMQGVDTGELFF	TGTGCCAGCATGCAGGGCGTAGACACCGGGGAGCTGTTTTTT
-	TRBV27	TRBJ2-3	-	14	CASSLRVSTDTQYF	TGTGCCAGCAGTCTAAGAGTGAGCACAGATACGCAGTATTTT